The rows below give T cell receptor beta chains drawn from one sample of a study of CD8 T cell repertoires and HIV-1 epitope variants. Their recognized antigens are unknown. Profiled with immunoSEQ multiplex PCR; TCRdb holds only in-frame clones, not every one. The sample records thousands of clones, roughly two thirds being singletons. Sequenced: cultured CD8+ T cells derived from PBMCs. All receptors derive from a male donor with HIV. CDR3s include the opening cysteine and the closing phenylalanine or tryptophan. A D gene is named only where the DNA matches it firmly. Size is stated for part of the rows, as once, few or many counts, or as a class when the clone is expanded.

V: TRBV7-9
D: -
J: TRBJ2-1
size: -
CDR3: CASSPDRAPSYNEQFF
DNA: TGTGCCAGCAGCCCCGACAGAGCGCCATCCTACAATGAGCAGTTCTTC

V: TRBV7-8
D: -
J: TRBJ2-2
size: -
CDR3: CATAGTHLNTGELFF
DNA: TGTGCCACCGCTGGGACGCACTTGAACACCGGGGAGCTGTTTTTT

V: TRBV28
D: TRBD1
J: TRBJ1-5
size: -
CDR3: CASSLGQGINQPQHF
DNA: TGTGCCAGCAGTTTGGGACAGGGGATCAATCAGCCCCAGCATTTT

V: TRBV19
D: -
J: TRBJ2-1
size: -
CDR3: CASTPKMADNEQFF
DNA: TGTGCCAGTACCCCCAAGATGGCTGACAATGAGCAGTTCTTC

V: TRBV5-4
D: -
J: TRBJ1-1
size: few
CDR3: CASSKENSGGNTEAFF
DNA: TGTGCCAGCAGCAAAGAAAATTCGGGCGGGAACACTGAAGCTTTCTTT

V: TRBV4-2
D: TRBD2
J: TRBJ2-5
size: medium-sized
CDR3: CASSQGGAGEETQYF
DNA: TGTGCCAGCAGCCAAGGCGGAGCGGGGGAAGAGACCCAGTACTTC

V: TRBV13
D: -
J: TRBJ2-7
size: few
CDR3: CASSPANSYEQYF
DNA: TGTGCCAGCTCGCCAGCTAACTCCTACGAGCAGTACTTC

V: TRBV28
D: TRBD1
J: TRBJ2-7
size: -
CDR3: CASSDRGISGYEQYF
DNA: TGTGCCAGCAGCGACAGGGGGATTTCTGGCTACGAGCAGTACTTC

V: TRBV28
D: -
J: TRBJ2-7
size: -
CDR3: CASRQKSRVSYEQYF
DNA: TGTGCCAGCCGACAGAAATCCAGGGTCTCCTACGAGCAGTACTTC

V: TRBV7-9
D: -
J: TRBJ2-1
size: -
CDR3: CASSTTLTGTPAYNEQFF
DNA: TGTGCCAGCAGCACCACTTTAACCGGGACTCCTGCCTACAATGAGCAGTTCTTC

V: TRBV11-2
D: -
J: TRBJ1-2
size: -
CDR3: CASLAFPNYGYTF
DNA: TGTGCCAGTCTTGCCTTCCCTAACTATGGCTACACCTTC

V: TRBV28
D: -
J: TRBJ2-1
size: -
CDR3: CASSLIGSSTYNEQFF
DNA: TGTGCCAGCAGTTTAATTGGGTCGTCAACCTACAATGAGCAGTTCTTC

V: TRBV6-5
D: -
J: TRBJ1-4
size: few
CDR3: CASTHRGAANEKLFF
DNA: TGTGCCAGCACCCATCGGGGCGCGGCTAATGAAAAACTGTTTTTT

V: TRBV27
D: TRBD1
J: TRBJ1-1
size: -
CDR3: CASSLYDRGGTEAFF
DNA: TGTGCCAGCAGTTTATACGACAGGGGGGGAACTGAAGCTTTCTTT

V: TRBV7-2
D: TRBD1
J: TRBJ2-7
size: -
CDR3: CASSLEGASYLNDEQYF
DNA: TGTGCCAGCAGCTTAGAGGGGGCGTCCTATCTAAACGACGAGCAGTACTTC

V: TRBV6-5
D: -
J: TRBJ1-1
size: -
CDR3: CASRAQGNTEAFF
DNA: TGTGCCAGCAGAGCCCAGGGGAACACTGAAGCTTTCTTT

V: TRBV11-1
D: TRBD1
J: TRBJ1-4
size: -
CDR3: CASSGRDSVNEKLFF
DNA: TGTGCCAGCAGCGGACGGGACAGCGTTAATGAAAAACTGTTTTTT

V: TRBV4-3
D: -
J: TRBJ2-1
size: -
CDR3: CASSPGTFYNEQFF
DNA: TGCGCCAGCAGCCCTGGGACTTTCTACAATGAGCAGTTCTTC

V: TRBV7-2
D: TRBD1
J: TRBJ2-6
size: -
CDR3: CASSQGRRTGGFTF
DNA: TGTGCCAGCAGCCAAGGTCGGCGGACAGGGGGGTTTACTTTC

V: TRBV7-9
D: TRBD2
J: TRBJ2-1
size: -
CDR3: CASSWTSGNDEQFF
DNA: TGTGCCAGCAGCTGGACTAGCGGGAACGATGAGCAGTTCTTC

V: TRBV7-3
D: -
J: TRBJ2-1
size: -
CDR3: CASSFTQMNEQFF
DNA: TGTGCCAGCAGCTTTACACAGATGAATGAGCAGTTCTTC

V: TRBV7-8
D: -
J: TRBJ1-1
size: -
CDR3: CASSLAGLGAEAFF
DNA: TGTGCCAGCAGCTTAGCGGGCTTGGGGGCTGAAGCTTTCTTT

V: TRBV27
D: TRBD2
J: TRBJ2-5
size: few
CDR3: CASSSSGYGETQYF
DNA: TGTGCCAGCAGTTCTAGCGGATATGGGGAGACCCAGTACTTC

V: TRBV2
D: TRBD1
J: TRBJ2-7
size: -
CDR3: CVPGQGYYEQYF
DNA: TGTGTACCGGGACAGGGATACTACGAGCAGTACTTC

V: TRBV7-6
D: TRBD1
J: TRBJ2-1
size: -
CDR3: CASSLSQTGYNEQFF
DNA: TGTGCCAGCAGCTTGTCCCAGACAGGGTACAATGAGCAGTTCTTC

V: TRBV28
D: -
J: TRBJ2-3
size: -
CDR3: CASSPLRAKSTDTQYF
DNA: TGTGCCAGCAGTCCTCTCAGGGCCAAAAGCACAGATACGCAGTATTTT

V: TRBV7-6
D: TRBD2
J: TRBJ2-2
size: -
CDR3: CASSWAPLAGGPTGELFF
DNA: TGTGCCAGCAGCTGGGCCCCCCTAGCGGGAGGGCCCACCGGGGAGCTGTTTTTT

V: TRBV5-1
D: -
J: TRBJ2-1
size: -
CDR3: CASSLGFLGGSEQFF
DNA: TGCGCCAGCAGCTTGGGGTTCTTGGGGGGAAGTGAGCAGTTCTTC

V: TRBV4-3
D: -
J: TRBJ2-5
size: once
CDR3: CASSQAGGIQETQYF
DNA: TGCGCCAGCAGCCAAGCGGGCGGGATCCAAGAGACCCAGTACTTC

V: TRBV7-8
D: TRBD1
J: TRBJ1-2
size: -
CDR3: CASSSGTGGYTF
DNA: TGTGCCAGCAGTTCCGGGACAGGGGGCTACACCTTC